This T cell receptor (beta chain) came from a study of blood T cell repertoires in COVID-19. About the study: Whether acute or convalescent, the COVID-19 samples came from the United States, Italy and Spain. T cells, B-cell-depleted T cells, or PBMCs provided the cDNA or gDNA that served as material.

In the study's own analysis: By means of reference gene primer amplification, nucleated cell counts were estimated. The table came from immunoSEQ multiplex PCR; TCRdb's copy has only in-frame clones and leaves some out. V, J and clone size were drawn from that table, and D and trimming were deduced from the DNA. The sample lists 85,000 to 120,000 clones; roughly 80% were seen once. Source material: peripheral blood. The sequence was collected from a man in his fifties or sixties with active or convalescent COVID-19.

CDR3 bases: TGCGCCAGCAGCGTACTAGCGGGACCTTCTGCAGAGCAGTTCTTC. This codes for CASSVLAGPSAEQFF. The J gene is TRBJ2-1, the V gene TRBV5-1, with 10 bases that match TRBD2. Germline V gene lookup returns CDR1 SGHRS and CDR2 YFSETQ. Unmatched junction bases numbered 11, after V lost 4 bases and J lost 10 bases. The CDR3 spans 15 residues.